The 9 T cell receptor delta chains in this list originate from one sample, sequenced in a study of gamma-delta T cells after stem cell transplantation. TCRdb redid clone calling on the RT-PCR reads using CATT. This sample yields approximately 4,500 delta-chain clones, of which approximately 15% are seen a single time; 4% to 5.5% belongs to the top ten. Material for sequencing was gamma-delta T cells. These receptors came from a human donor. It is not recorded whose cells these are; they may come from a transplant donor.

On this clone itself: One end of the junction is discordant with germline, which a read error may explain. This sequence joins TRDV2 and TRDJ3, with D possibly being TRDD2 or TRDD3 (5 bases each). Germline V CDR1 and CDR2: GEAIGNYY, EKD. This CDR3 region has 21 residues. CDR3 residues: CACDSSRHGVKNSCDTRQMFF. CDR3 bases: TGTGCCTGTGACTCATCCCGTCATGGGGTAAAGAATTCCTGTGACACCCGACAGATGTTTTTC.

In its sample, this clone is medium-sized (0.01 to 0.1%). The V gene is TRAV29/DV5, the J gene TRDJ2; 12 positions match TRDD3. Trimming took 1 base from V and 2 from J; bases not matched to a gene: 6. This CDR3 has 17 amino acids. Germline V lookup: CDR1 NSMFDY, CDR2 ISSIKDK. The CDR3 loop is CAASKNTGGYLTAQLFF. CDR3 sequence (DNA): TGTGCAGCAAGCAAAAATACTGGGGGATACTTGACAGCACAACTCTTCTTT.

CDR3 sequence reads: CALGEGTEGTSSQTGGYAPELIF. DNA for the CDR3: TGTGCTCTTGGGGAAGGCACCGAAGGTACTTCTTCTCAGACTGGGGGATACGCGCCGGAACTCATCTTT. V is TRDV1 and J is TRDJ1, with 13 nucleotides matching TRDD3. The J gene, left out of TCRdb, was set here by checking the DNA against germline. In germline, CDR1 is TSWWSYY, CDR2 QGS. Germline trimming cut 2 bases from V and 9 bases from J; bases unmatched to any gene: 30. The CDR3 is 23 residues long.

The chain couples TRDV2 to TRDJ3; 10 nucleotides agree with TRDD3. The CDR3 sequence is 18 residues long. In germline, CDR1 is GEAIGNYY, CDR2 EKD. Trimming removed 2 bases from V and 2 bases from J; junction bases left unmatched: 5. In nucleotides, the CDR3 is TGTGCCTGTGACAGTGGGGGATACCGACCCTGGGACACCCGACAGATGTTTTTC. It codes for CACDSGGYRPWDTRQMFF.

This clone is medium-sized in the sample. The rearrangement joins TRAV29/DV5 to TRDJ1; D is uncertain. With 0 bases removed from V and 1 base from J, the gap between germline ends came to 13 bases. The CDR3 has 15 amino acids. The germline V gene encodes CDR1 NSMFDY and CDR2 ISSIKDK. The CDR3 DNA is TGTGCAGCAAGCGCGTGGGACGACCCCACCGATAAACTCATCTTT. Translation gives CAASAWDDPTDKLIF. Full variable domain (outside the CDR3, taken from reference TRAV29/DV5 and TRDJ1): DQQVKQNSPSLSVQEGRISILNCDYTNSMFDYFLWYKKYPAEGPTFLISISSIKDKNEDGRFTVFLNKSAKHLSLHIVPSQPGDSAVYFCAASAWDDPTDKLIFGKGTRVTVEP.

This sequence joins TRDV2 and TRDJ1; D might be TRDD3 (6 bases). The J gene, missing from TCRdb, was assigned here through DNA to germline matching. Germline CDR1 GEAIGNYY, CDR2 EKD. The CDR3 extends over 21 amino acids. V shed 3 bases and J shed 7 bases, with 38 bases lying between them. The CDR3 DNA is TGTGCCTGTGACGCCGGTTGCACTACTCGGGGGGACCAGACCCCGAACGGTAAACTCATCTTT. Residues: CACDAGCTTRGDQTPNGKLIF.

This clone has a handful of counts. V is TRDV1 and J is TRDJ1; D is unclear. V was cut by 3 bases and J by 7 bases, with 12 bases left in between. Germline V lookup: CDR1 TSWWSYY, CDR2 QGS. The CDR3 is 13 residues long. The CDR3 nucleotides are TGTGCTCTTGGGGACCCCAGGGGCCTTAAACTCATCTTT. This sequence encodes CALGDPRGLKLIF.

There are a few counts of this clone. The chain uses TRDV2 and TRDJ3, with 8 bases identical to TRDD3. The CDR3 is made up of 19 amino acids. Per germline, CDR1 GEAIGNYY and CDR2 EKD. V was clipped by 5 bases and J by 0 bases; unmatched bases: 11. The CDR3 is CACGTGLGAPSWDTRQMFF. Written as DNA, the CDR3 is TGTGCCTGTGGCACGGGACTGGGGGCCCCCTCCTGGGACACCCGACAGATGTTTTTC.

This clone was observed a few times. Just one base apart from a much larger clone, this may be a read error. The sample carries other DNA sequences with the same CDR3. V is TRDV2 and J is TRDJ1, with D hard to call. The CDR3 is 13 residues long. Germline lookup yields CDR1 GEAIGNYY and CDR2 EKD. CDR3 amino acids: CACDTLIADKLIF. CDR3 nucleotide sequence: TGTGCCTGTGACACCCTAATCGCCGATAAGCTCATCTTT.